These 19 T cell receptor beta chains originate from one sample sequenced in a study of cytomegalovirus exposure and HLA in healthy donors. It was with 60 Vbeta and 13 Jbeta primers that the PCR ran. TCRdb's table, derived via immunoSEQ multiplex PCR, lists solely in-frame clones and lacks some. The table shows around 140,000 clones, with about 74% occurring only once. Sequenced sample: PBMCs. The receptors originated from a man between 35 and 55 years old in good health and CMV-seropositive.

The chain carries TRBV6-6 and TRBJ2-3, with TRBD2 identical over 7 bases. Germline V gene sequence: CDR1 MNHNY, CDR2 SVGAGI (reference sequence). The CDR3 sequence is 16 residues long. J gave up 4 bases and V 6 bases, and 13 bases lay outside the gene matches. CDR3 sequence: CASSPTLGRAPDTQYF. CDR3 DNA sequence: TGTGCCAGCAGCCCCACCCTAGGGAGGGCCCCAGATACGCAGTATTTT.

Within the sample, this clone is medium-sized. The genes are TRBV10-3 and TRBJ2-7, with 9 bases lining up with TRBD2. CDR1 is ENHRY and CDR2 is SYGVKD in the germline V gene. CDR3 size: 16 residues. Trimming cost V 6 bases and J 6 bases; bases outside gene matches: 15. DNA for the CDR3: TGTGCCATCAGCGACCCCGGGGCTAGCGGGATGGGCGAGCAGTACTTC. Translating gives CAISDPGASGMGEQYF.

The chain recombines TRBV15 with TRBJ1-1; the D gene is possibly TRBD1 (6 bases). Germline values: CDR1 LNHNV, CDR2 YYDKDF (reference sequence). This CDR3 region has 15 residues. Trimming took off 1 base at V and 0 bases at J, with 9 bases between the two ends. The CDR3 here is CATSRVRTVNTEAFF. CDR3 nucleotide sequence: TGTGCCACCAGCAGAGTAAGGACAGTGAACACTGAAGCTTTCTTT.

As to this clone: Other DNA sequences in the same sample also yield this CDR3. The rearrangement joins TRBV7-9 to TRBJ2-5, with D possibly matching TRBD2 (6 bases). The CDR3 is 14 residues long. Germline CDR1 is SEHNR and CDR2 is FQNEAQ (reference sequence). Trimming took off 1 base at V and 5 bases at J, with 11 bases between the two ends. In DNA form, the CDR3 reads TGTGCCAGCAGCTTAGTATCTGGGAGGGAGACCCAGTACTTC. This codes for CASSLVSGRETQYF.

V and J are TRBV27 and TRBJ2-7, with no clear D. The V end was cut by 5 bases, the J end by 4 bases, with 12 bases between. This CDR3 contains 13 residues. Germline V CDR1 and CDR2: MNHEY, SMNVEV (reference sequence). CDR3 sequence reads: CASSVSGLYEQYF. The DNA for the CDR3 is TGTGCCAGCAGTGTCTCCGGGTTGTACGAGCAGTACTTC.

The chain has TRBV4-2 and TRBJ2-2; TRBD2 might be the D (6 bases). CDR1 and CDR2 (germline): LGHNA, YNFKEQ. V lost 0 bases and J lost 6, with 14 bases in between. The CDR3 is made up of 16 amino acids. CDR3 sequence reads: CASSQELTRVAGELFF. CDR3 coding DNA: TGTGCCAGCAGCCAAGAGCTGACTAGGGTCGCCGGGGAGCTGTTTTTT.

This clone came up a few times. V usage is TRBV29-1 and J usage is TRBJ2-3; 7 nucleotides match TRBD1. V shed 0 bases, J shed 4 bases, and the junction held 10 bases outside the gene matches. The CDR3 contains 16 residues. Germline-derived CDR1 and CDR2 are SQVTM and ANQGSEA. For the CDR3, the DNA is TGCAGCGTTGAAGATCGTTACAGGGGAAGTGCAGATACGCAGTATTTT. Translated, it gives CSVEDRYRGSADTQYF.

The rearrangement joins TRBV5-4 to TRBJ1-2; D remains unclear. Germline-derived CDR1 and CDR2 are SGHNT and YYREEE (reference sequence). The CDR3 extends over 13 amino acids. Trimming took 8 bases from V and 4 from J, leaving 15 bases between them. CDR3 residues: CASRGQGIYGYTF. CDR3 sequence (DNA): TGTGCCAGTAGAGGGCAAGGGATCTATGGCTACACCTTC. Full variable domain (remainder filled in from reference TRBV5-4 and TRBJ1-2): ETGVTQSPTHLIKTRGQQVTLRCSSQSGHNTVSWYQQALGQGPQFIFQYYREEENGRGNFPPRFSGLQFPNYSSELNVNALELDDSALYLCASRGQGIYGYTFGSGTRLTVV.

V usage is TRBV27 and J usage is TRBJ2-1; possibly TRBD2 for D (5 bases). V was trimmed by 8 bases and J by 8 bases, leaving 16 bases between them. There are 13 residues in the CDR3. CDR1 is MNHEY, CDR2 SMNVEV, per germline (reference sequence). This chain's CDR3 is CASCTRSVDEQFF. The CDR3 bases are TGTGCCAGCTGTACTAGGTCGGTGGATGAGCAGTTCTTC.

In its sample, this clone was seen a few times. This chain links TRBV7-2 with TRBJ2-3, with 8 bases identical to TRBD2. The ends lost 0 bases at V and 2 bases at J; junction bases unmatched: 7. This CDR3 contains 17 residues. Germline lookup yields CDR1 SGHTA and CDR2 FQGNSA. DNA for the CDR3: TGTGCCAGCAGCTTAGCCGGACTAGCAAAGGTCACAGATACGCAGTATTTT. Its protein product is CASSLAGLAKVTDTQYF.

V gene TRBV29-1 combines with J gene TRBJ1-1; D is undetermined. V was pared by 1 base and J by 0 bases, with 6 bases between. Germline V gene data show CDR1 as SQVTM and CDR2 as ANQGSEA. CDR3 length equals 13 residues. The CDR3 bases are TGCAGCGTTGAAGCGGGTATGAACACTGAAGCTTTCTTT. Its protein product is CSVEAGMNTEAFF.

Here the CDR3 DNA reads TGTGCCAGCAGCGTAGGGCCTGACGGCGGGGGGGAGCAGTACTTC. Its translation is CASSVGPDGGGEQYF. The chain employs TRBV9 and TRBJ2-7; 8 bases line up with TRBD2. From germline, CDR1 is SGDLS and CDR2 YYNGEE. Unmatched junction bases numbered 9, after V lost 0 bases and J lost 7 bases. The CDR3 extends over 15 amino acids.

The gene calls are TRBV5-6 and TRBJ1-2, with TRBD1 matching over 9 bases. This CDR3 has 13 residues. CDR1 SGHDT and CDR2 YYEEEE come from the germline V gene. V shed 4 bases and J 6 bases; nucleotides not matched to a gene: 4. The CDR3 reads CASSDTGGNGYTF. The CDR3 DNA reads TGTGCCAGCAGCGATACAGGGGGCAATGGCTACACCTTC.

The V gene is TRBV7-3, the J gene TRBJ2-1; TRBD2 matches at 16 bases. This CDR3 has 17 amino acids. The ends lost 4 bases at V and 7 bases at J; junction bases unmatched: 7. Per the germline V gene, CDR1 is SGHTA and CDR2 is FQGTGA. CDR3 protein: CASSSTGTSGRGNEQFF. In DNA, the CDR3 is TGTGCCAGCAGCTCCACCGGGACTAGCGGGAGGGGAAATGAGCAGTTCTTC. Supplemented by reference TRBV7-3 and TRBJ2-1, the full variable domain reads GAGVSQTPSNKVTEKGKYVELRCDPISGHTALYWYRQSLGQGPEFLIYFQGTGAADDSGLPNDRFFAVRPEGSVSTLKIQRTERGDSAVYLCASSSTGTSGRGNEQFFGPGTRLTVL.

The chain links TRBV10-3 to TRBJ2-2; TRBD2 aligns across 7 bases. Per germline, CDR1 ENHRY and CDR2 SYGVKD. J lost 2 bases, V lost 10 bases, and 7 bases had no gene match. The CDR3 extends over 14 amino acids. CDR3 nucleotides: TGTGCCACCGGCCTAGCGGATAACACCGGGGAGCTGTTTTTT. Amino acids: CATGLADNTGELFF.

The V call is TRBV19, the J call TRBJ2-1; D gene unclear. Germline V gives CDR1 LNHDA, CDR2 SQIVND (reference sequence). Trimming cost V 5 bases and J 10 bases, with 18 bases left between them. The CDR3 runs to 14 residues. The CDR3 spells CASSPTYPGWEQFF. CDR3 bases: TGTGCCAGTAGTCCTACCTACCCGGGTTGGGAGCAGTTCTTC.

The sample holds one count of this clone. This rearrangement joins TRBV10-2 to TRBJ2-1; 7 nucleotides match TRBD2. The J segment lost 10 bases and the V segment lost 0 bases, leaving 12 bases of the junction unmatched. Germline V gives CDR1 WSHSY, CDR2 SAAADI. The CDR3 is 16 residues long. CDR3 nucleotide sequence: TGCGCCAGCAGTGAGTCTTTTGGCGGGAGCTACGAGGAGCAGTTCTTC. This translates into CASSESFGGSYEEQFF.

The chain couples TRBV27 to TRBJ2-3; TRBD2 aligns across 8 bases. The germline V gene encodes CDR1 MNHEY and CDR2 SMNVEV (reference sequence). The trim removed 5 bases at V and 2 bases at J, leaving 3 bases unmatched. This CDR3 has 14 amino acids. The CDR3 protein is CASSSGRTTDTQYF. Written as DNA, the CDR3 is TGTGCCAGCAGTAGCGGGAGAACCACAGATACGCAGTATTTT.

The chain joins TRBV25-1 to TRBJ1-1; 8 bases agree with TRBD1. The germline V gene encodes CDR1 MGHDK and CDR2 SYGVNS. J gave up 2 bases and V 6 bases, and 8 bases lay outside the gene matches. This CDR3 comprises 15 residues. In DNA form, the CDR3 reads TGTGCCAGCAGATGGGGGCCAGGGGGCAACACTGAAGCTTTCTTT. This sequence encodes CASRWGPGGNTEAFF. The full variable domain, in which reference TRBV25-1 and TRBJ1-1 provide the parts outside the CDR3, is EADIYQTPRYLVIGTGKKITLECSQTMGHDKMYWYQQDPGMELHLIHYSYGVNSTEKGDLSSESTVSRIRTEHFPLTLESARPSHTSQYLCASRWGPGGNTEAFFGQGTRLTVV.